Shown below are 13 T cell receptor delta chains from a single sample sequenced in a study of γδ T cells in repeated Plasmodium falciparum infection. Vgamma9/Vdelta2+ and Vdelta2-negative gammadelta T cells were flow-sorted from PBMC for bulk sequencing. TCRdb re-processed the multiplex PCR reads via CATT. The sample lists about 57,000 delta-chain clones; over 1.5% were seen once. The sample consisted of gamma-delta T cells from blood. All receptors derive from a pool of human donors (malaria-infected and uninfected, not separated).

This clone has just a few counts. TCRdb attributes to this sequence the protein of a much larger clone, which differs from the DNA translation at residue 14; a read error is likely, and the protein displayed is translated from the DNA. The V gene is TRDV1, the J gene TRDJ1; maybe TRDD3 (6 bases). CDR3 size: 21 residues. The V gene's germline CDR1 is TSWWSYY and CDR2 QGS. Trimming stripped 0 bases from V and 3 bases from J, with 29 bases between. CDR3 amino acids: CALGELLLVSSGGHAADKLIF. The DNA for the CDR3 is TGTGCTCTTGGGGAACTCCTCCTCGTAAGCTCCGGGGGACACGCGGCCGATAAACTCATCTTT.

This clone was observed many times. TCRdb's protein, taken from a much larger clone, differs from this DNA's translation at residue 17, likely owing to a read error; the protein displayed comes from the DNA. V usage is TRDV1 and J usage is TRDJ1, with TRDD3 matching 8 bases. Germline values: CDR1 TSWWSYY, CDR2 QGS. V was clipped by 3 bases and J by 0 bases; unmatched bases: 33. The length of the CDR3 is 25 residues. The CDR3, as DNA: TGTGCTCTTGGGGACCTACGGCCTTCCCGAACCTACTGGGGGTCTCCCTCCGTGAACACCGATAAACTCATCTTT. Amino acid sequence: CALGDLRPSRTYWGSPSVNTDKLIF.

A few counts support this clone. Since a far larger clone is one base different, this is likely a read error. The sample has other DNA sequences that encode this CDR3 too. The chain is built from TRDV1 and TRDJ2, with TRDD3 matching over 12 bases. The J gene, missing from TCRdb, was assigned here through DNA to germline matching. Germline CDR1 TSWWSYY, CDR2 QGS. The trim removed 0 bases at V and 0 bases at J, leaving 26 bases unmatched. The CDR3 is 26 amino acids. The CDR3 coding sequence is TGTGCTCTTGGGGAACTAATAATCATCGGGTCGTACTGGGGGATACTGGGTCCCTCTTTGACAGCACAACTCTTCTTT. Amino acids: CALGELIIIGSYWGILGPSLTAQLFF.

This clone came up a few times. TCRdb pairs this DNA with a much larger clone's protein that differs at residue 23, likely a read error; the protein shown was translated from the DNA. The chain couples TRDV1 to TRDJ1; 13 bases map to TRDD3. CDR3 length equals 24 residues. Germline V lookup: CDR1 TSWWSYY, CDR2 QGS. CDR3 coding DNA: TGTGCTCTTGGGGAACTCCTACCGGGCGAGGAGCTCGAACTGGGGGATACGGGATCCGATAAACTCACCTTT. Its protein is CALGELLPGEELELGDTGSDKLTF.

Notes on this clone: With a far larger clone one base away, a read error is the likely cause. Other DNA sequences in the sample encode the same CDR3. CDR3 DNA: TGTGCTCTTGGGCCTGGTCCACTCCTTCCTCCGTACTGGGGGACCCAGTCCGACAAACTCATCTTT. Amino acids: CALGPGPLLPPYWGTQSDKLIF. The rearrangement links TRDV1 to TRDJ1; 9 bases fit TRDD3. Germline loops: CDR1 TSWWSYY, CDR2 QGS. The CDR3 is made up of 22 amino acids.

Points on this clone: TCRdb has a much larger clone's protein, which differs at residue 15 from the translation of this DNA, likely because of a read error; what is shown is the protein translated from the DNA. The J gene was not called, though the V gene is TRDV1. The CDR3 spans 16 residues. Looked up from germline, CDR1 is TSWWSYY and CDR2 is QGS. CDR3 residues: CALGGRSAFHTDKLTF. The CDR3 DNA sequence: TGTGCTCTTGGGGGCCGCTCCGCTTTCCACACCGATAAACTCACCTTT.

Ten or more counts support this clone. A far larger clone is one base from this, pointing to a likely read error. Distinct nucleotide sequences in the sample also encode this CDR3. The rearrangement uses TRDV2 and TRDJ1; D possibly corresponds to TRDD1 (5 bases). The CDR3 sequence is 16 residues long. The V gene's germline CDR1 is GEAIGNYY and CDR2 EKD. V was trimmed by 4 bases and J by 8 bases, leaving 25 bases between them. DNA of the CDR3: TGTGCCTGTGAGGACACCATAGTGGGACAGATATACAAACTCATCTTT. Amino acids: CACEDTIVGQIYKLIF.

This clone was counted between two and nine times. TCRdb assigns this DNA the protein of a much larger clone, which departs from its translation at residue 28; this likely reflects a read error, and the protein shown comes from translating the DNA. The V gene call is TRDV2, and the J gene call is absent; the tabulated D call, TRDD3, remains unverified against the DNA. Germline-derived CDR1 and CDR2 are GEAIGNYY and EKD. This CDR3 comprises 30 residues. In DNA, the CDR3 is TGTGCCTGTGACACCCCTCGTAGTATTCCTACTGGAGTCTGGGGATCCCCCGTATTGGCCCTCTCATATCCCACCGATAAACCCATCTTT. Translation gives CACDTPRSIPTGVWGSPVLALSYPTDKPIF.

This clone was seen many times. It is likely a read error: a sequence one base away is far more abundant. The same CDR3 is also encoded by other DNA sequences in this sample. The chain combines TRDV1 with TRDJ1, with TRDD3 identical over 12 bases. Germline V gene lookup returns CDR1 TSWWSYY and CDR2 QGS. The CDR3 is 24 residues long. CDR3 loop: CALGEPTFFCPNWGIPCYTDKLIF. For the CDR3, the DNA is TGTGCTCTTGGGGAACCCACCTTTTTCTGTCCTAACTGGGGGATACCCTGCTACACTGATAAACTCATCTTT.

Comment on this clone: TCRdb's entry gives the protein of a much larger clone, which mismatches this DNA's translation at residue 12, likely from a read error; the protein reported here is translated from the DNA. This rearrangement joins TRDV1 to TRDJ1; TRDD3 matches at 9 bases. The J gene is not listed in TCRdb, so it was assigned here from a DNA match to germline. V was clipped by 6 bases and J by 0 bases; unmatched bases: 23. Germline lookup yields CDR1 TSWWSYY and CDR2 QGS. CDR3 length equals 21 residues. In DNA, the CDR3 is TGTGCTCTTGGCGATTCCTACTGGTACTGGGGGACCCATTCGTACACCGATAAACTCATCTTT. Translated, it gives CALGDSYWYWGTHSYTDKLIF.

As for this clone: Since a far larger clone is one base different, this is likely a read error. The chain recombines TRDV3 with TRDJ1; D is possibly TRDD3 (5 bases). Since TCRdb gives no J gene, matching the DNA to germline was used here to assign it. The V gene lost 1 base and the J gene lost 8 bases, with 29 bases spanning the gap. Germline V gene data show CDR1 as TVYSNPD and CDR2 as GDNSRS (reference sequence). This CDR3 region has 17 residues. CDR3 nucleotides: TGTGCCTTTATGCCTGGGCCATTAAGGCAGCGGGACCGAAAACTCATCTTT. It specifies CAFMPGPLRQRDRKLIF.

This clone has a count of ten or more. This probably arose from a read error, given a far larger clone one base away. At the DNA level, this CDR3 is encoded by other sequences in the same sample as well. This rearrangement joins TRDV1 to TRDJ1; 10 bases map to TRDD3. The CDR3 runs 20 residues. Germline trimming cut 0 bases from V and 1 base from J; bases unmatched to any gene: 14. Looked up from germline, CDR1 is TSWWSYY and CDR2 is QGS. CDR3 in amino acids: CALGELFFLRGIRSTDKLIF. The CDR3 bases are TGTGCTCTTGGGGAACTCTTCTTCCTACGGGGGATACGATCCACCGATAAACTCATCTTT.

Comments on this clone: TCRdb shows a much larger clone's protein in place of this DNA's translation, and the two differ at residue 22, likely through a read error; the protein shown is translated from the DNA. The V gene is TRDV1, but the J gene lacks a call; the D call in the table, TRDD3, was not verified against the DNA. Germline V CDR1 and CDR2: TSWWSYY, QGS. CDR3 length: 23 residues. As DNA, the CDR3 is TGTGCTCTTGGGGAACGTCCGAGGGCTACACTGGGGGGACACACCGACCCAACCGATAAACTCACCTTT. Its translation: CALGERPRATLGGHTDPTDKLTF.